This TCR beta chain was sequenced in a study of vaccination and CD4 T cells after COVID-19. Concerning this clonotype itself: Antigen: not known.

The sample's treatment: roughly 10-day PBMC culture with coronavirus spike peptide pools or control peptides (ViraFEST assay). Oncomine TCR Beta short-read sequencing was applied to DNA from cultured CD4+ T cells. TCRdb ran MiXCR on the PCR reads and lists one entry per CDR3 protein. The sample shows more than 15,000 distinct CDR3 sequences, around three quarters of them seen only once. The sample was CD4+ T cells from blood, cultured in vitro. The source is a human donor who had recovered from COVID-19.

The CDR3 is CASSSDRPNTGELFF. CDR3 bases: TGTGCCAGCAGTTCAGACAGGCCTAACACCGGGGAGCTGTTTTTT. The rearrangement joins TRBV28 to TRBJ2-2; D perhaps matches TRBD1 (6 bases). The CDR3 runs 15 residues. V dropped 4 bases and J dropped 2 bases, with 11 bases sitting between them. Germline V gives CDR1 MDHEN, CDR2 SYDVKM.